The 21 T cell receptor beta chains below all came from one sample that was sequenced in a study of blood T cell repertoires in COVID-19. TCRdb keeps only in-frame clones here, not all; method: immunoSEQ multiplex PCR. The repertoire holds 230,000 or so clones, with around 80% as singletons. Specimen: peripheral blood. All receptors derive from a woman aged 40 to 55 who had recovered from COVID-19.

The chain carries TRBV24-1 and TRBJ2-3, with D perhaps matching TRBD1 (6 bases). V shed 8 bases and J shed 2 bases, with 10 bases lying between them. Per the germline V gene, CDR1 is KGHDR and CDR2 is SFDVKD. CDR3 size: 13 residues. The DNA for the CDR3 is TGTGCCACCACGGACAGAGTCACAGATACGCAGTATTTT. Its protein is CATTDRVTDTQYF.

This clone was recorded only once. V and J are TRBV19 and TRBJ2-3; perhaps TRBD2 as D (6 bases). The CDR3 is 15 residues long. Germline CDR1 is LNHDA and CDR2 is SQIVND (reference sequence). V dropped 5 bases and J dropped 0 bases, with 12 bases sitting between them. The CDR3 sequence is CASSEWGTSTDTQYF. The CDR3 DNA reads TGTGCCAGTAGTGAATGGGGGACTAGCACAGATACGCAGTATTTT.

The chain links TRBV7-6 to TRBJ2-7, with 8 bases aligning to TRBD1. Germline V gene lookup returns CDR1 SGHVS and CDR2 FNYEAQ. The junction had 3 bases not matched to a gene; V was cut back by 3 bases and J by 2 bases. The CDR3 covers 14 residues. For the CDR3, the DNA is TGTGCCAGCAGCTTTGGGACAGGACCCTACGAGCAGTACTTC. Translating gives CASSFGTGPYEQYF.

The chain uses TRBV15 and TRBJ2-3; maybe TRBD2 (5 bases). V was shortened by 0 bases and J by 5 bases, with 6 bases between the two germline ends. Germline values: CDR1 LNHNV, CDR2 YYDKDF (reference sequence). CDR3 length: 13 residues. CDR3 DNA: TGTGCCACCAGCAGAGATCGGGGAGATACGCAGTATTTT. This sequence encodes CATSRDRGDTQYF. Using reference TRBV15 and TRBJ2-3 for the parts outside the CDR3, the full variable domain is DAMVIQNPRYQVTQFGKPVTLSCSQTLNHNVMYWYQQKSSQAPKLLFHYYDKDFNNEADTPDNFQSRRPNTSFCFLDIRSPGLGDTAMYLCATSRDRGDTQYFGPGTRLTVL.

This clone was observed a handful of times. This chain connects TRBV29-1 to TRBJ1-4; D unresolved. CDR3 size: 12 residues. Trimming removed 7 bases at V and 8 bases at J, with 14 bases between. Germline V gene lookup returns CDR1 SQVTM and CDR2 ANQGSEA. The CDR3 DNA is TGCAGCGCAGATCTAGGTCCCGAAAAACTGTTTTTT. It specifies CSADLGPEKLFF.

The rearrangement links TRBV5-6 to TRBJ1-2; maybe TRBD1 (6 bases). The CDR3 is made up of 14 amino acids. Germline V lookup: CDR1 SGHDT, CDR2 YYEEEE. Trimming removed 4 bases from V and 2 bases from J, with 12 bases in between. In nucleotides, the CDR3 is TGTGCCAGCAGCCCCTCGGGACAAAACTATGGCTACACCTTC. As protein: CASSPSGQNYGYTF.

V gene TRBV2 combines with J gene TRBJ1-3, with D possibly being TRBD1 (6 bases). This CDR3 has 15 amino acids. Germline values: CDR1 SNHLY, CDR2 FYNNEI. V gave up 7 bases and J gave up 3 bases, with 16 bases separating them. The CDR3 spells CASTPEGGFGNTIYF. The CDR3 DNA is TGTGCCAGCACTCCGGAAGGGGGTTTTGGAAACACCATATATTTT.

This clone was seen only once. The V call is TRBV11-2, the J call TRBJ2-1; 7 nucleotides line up with TRBD2. J gave up 7 bases and V 6 bases, and 12 bases lay outside the gene matches. This CDR3 region has 15 residues. Germline V CDR1 and CDR2: SGHAT, FQNNGV. CDR3 in amino acids: CASRDWGGTSNEQFF. The DNA for the CDR3 is TGTGCCAGCAGGGATTGGGGGGGTACTAGTAATGAGCAGTTCTTC.

The V call is TRBV3-1 (or the pseudogene TRBV3-2), the J call TRBJ2-7; 7 positions agree with TRBD2. V shed 4 bases, J shed 6 bases, and the junction held 9 bases outside the gene matches. CDR1 and CDR2 (germline): LGHDT, YNNKEL (reference sequence). The length of the CDR3 is 14 residues. The CDR3 sequence: CASSPPGLVREQYF. CDR3 nucleotide sequence: TGTGCCAGCAGCCCCCCAGGACTAGTCCGCGAGCAGTACTTC.

The CDR3: CASNSGGVHEQFF. The CDR3 nucleotides are TGTGCCAGCAACAGCGGGGGGGTACATGAGCAGTTCTTC. V usage is TRBV6-5 and J usage is TRBJ2-1; 10 bases align to TRBD2. Germline CDR1 MNHEY, CDR2 SVGAGI. This CDR3 has 13 amino acids. J gave up 8 bases and V 7 bases, and 5 bases lay outside the gene matches.

The CDR3 DNA follows: TGTGCCAGCAGCTTAGTGGGACAGGGGGCCGGGGAGCTGTTTTTT. Amino acid sequence: CASSLVGQGAGELFF. The gene calls are TRBV11-2 and TRBJ2-2; TRBD1 agrees at 11 bases. The CDR3 runs 15 residues. In germline, CDR1 is SGHAT, CDR2 FQNNGV. The ends lost 1 base at V and 6 bases at J; junction bases unmatched: 1. Drawing the rest from reference TRBV11-2 and TRBJ2-2, the complete variable domain is EAGVAQSPRYKIIEKRQSVAFWCNPISGHATLYWYQQILGQGPKLLIQFQNNGVVDDSQLPKDRFSAERLKGVDSTLKIQPAKLEDSAVYLCASSLVGQGAGELFFGEGSRLTVL.

This clone was recorded only once. CDR3 residues: CASNPGGQMPYEQYF. CDR3 DNA: TGTGCCAGCAACCCTGGGGGACAGATGCCCTACGAGCAGTACTTC. J is TRBJ2-7 and V is TRBV7-9; 7 nucleotides match TRBD1. The germline V gene encodes CDR1 SEHNR and CDR2 FQNEAQ (reference sequence). CDR3 size: 15 residues. With 7 bases clipped from V and 2 bases from J, the junction kept 11 bases outside the gene matches.

This rearrangement joins TRBV11-3 to TRBJ1-4; D is undetermined. Germline values: CDR1 SGHNT, CDR2 YENEEA. The CDR3 consists of 17 residues. Trimming shortened V by 5 bases and J by 5 bases, and 21 bases separated the two germline ends. This chain's CDR3 is CASSRLRTGGRNEKLFF. The CDR3 bases are TGTGCCAGCAGCCGTCTCCGCACGGGAGGCCGCAATGAAAAACTGTTTTTT.

The V and J genes are TRBV19 and TRBJ2-2; 7 positions agree with TRBD2. Germline trimming cut 3 bases from V and 6 bases from J; bases unmatched to any gene: 4. The CDR3 runs 14 residues. The germline CDR1 and CDR2 sequences are LNHDA and SQIVND (reference sequence). The CDR3 DNA is TGTGCCAGTAGTATTCTGGGAGGGGCCGGGGAGCTGTTTTTT. Its protein product is CASSILGGAGELFF.

V usage is TRBV7-8 and J usage is TRBJ1-2, with TRBD1 identical over 7 bases. The CDR3 length is 14 residues. Germline V gene sequence: CDR1 SGHVS, CDR2 FQNEAQ. After removal of 1 base from V and 8 bases from J, the junction contained 7 bases not matched to a gene. The CDR3: CASSLGQGVGGYTF. The DNA for the CDR3 is TGTGCCAGCAGCTTAGGACAGGGAGTTGGGGGCTACACCTTC.

The chain uses TRBV14 and TRBJ2-2; TRBD1 aligns across 7 bases. Trimming at V came to 3 bases and at J to 0 bases, leaving 13 bases not matched to a gene. Germline CDR1 SGHDN, CDR2 FVKESK. The CDR3 runs 19 residues. The CDR3 DNA reads TGTGCCAGCAGCCATCGGGCGCACAGGGGCCATGCGAACACCGGGGAGCTGTTTTTT. Encoded protein: CASSHRAHRGHANTGELFF.

The chain has TRBV19 and TRBJ2-5, with 7 bases aligning to TRBD2. Germline V CDR1 and CDR2: LNHDA, SQIVND (reference sequence). V gave up 7 bases and J gave up 5 bases; unmatched junction bases: 10. This CDR3 has 14 amino acids. The CDR3 nucleotides read TGTGCCAGTACCTCGGGGAGGGGCGCGGAGACCCAGTACTTC. It codes for CASTSGRGAETQYF.

The CDR3 here is CASSKTGDYEQYF. CDR3 bases: TGTGCCAGCTCCAAGACAGGGGACTACGAGCAGTACTTC. V gene TRBV18 combines with J gene TRBJ2-7, with 8 bases lining up with TRBD1. This CDR3 has 13 amino acids. Germline-derived CDR1 and CDR2 are KGHSH and LQKENI. Trimming at V came to 6 bases and at J to 3 bases, leaving 4 bases not matched to a gene.

This rearrangement joins TRBV27 to TRBJ1-4, with no clear D. This CDR3 comprises 12 residues. V shed 6 bases and J shed 5 bases, with 7 bases lying between them. CDR1 MNHEY and CDR2 SMNVEV come from the germline V gene (reference sequence). The CDR3: CASSVPNEKLFF. The CDR3 DNA sequence: TGTGCCAGCAGCGTCCCGAATGAAAAACTGTTTTTT.

This chain links TRBV4-3 with TRBJ1-2; TRBD1 might be the D (6 bases). The V end lost 0 bases, the J end lost 3 bases, and 14 bases lay between the germline ends. This CDR3 comprises 16 residues. Germline CDR1 and CDR2: LGHNA and YSLEER. CDR3 region: CASSQEVAGAYYGYTF. The CDR3 nucleotides are TGCGCCAGCAGCCAAGAGGTGGCAGGGGCTTACTATGGCTACACCTTC.

The CDR3 region has the DNA TGTGCCAGTAGTATACCCTCTGAGAAGCCCCAGCATTTT. Amino acid sequence: CASSIPSEKPQHF. V is TRBV19 and J is TRBJ1-5; D gene ambiguous. Germline V CDR1 and CDR2: LNHDA, SQIVND (reference sequence). The germline V and J ends were trimmed by 2 bases and 8 bases, with 10 bases remaining between them. The CDR3 spans 13 residues.